This T cell receptor (beta chain) appears in the sequencing data of a study of blood T cell repertoires in COVID-19. Study details: T cells, B-cell-depleted T cells, or PBMCs provided the cDNA or gDNA that served as material.

The germline gives CDR1 KGHSH, CDR2 LQKENI. The V and J ends lost 3 bases and 4 bases respectively, with 9 bases between them. This CDR3 spans 14 amino acids. Original processing methods: Amplification of reference gene primers provided the estimated nucleated cell counts. Produced via immunoSEQ multiplex PCR; TCRdb's table is partial and in-frame only. V and J calls and clone size follow that table, whereas D and trimming were derived from the DNA. The repertoire has roughly 350,000 clones, under 95% of them found once; the top ten carry less than 3.5%. Sequencing input: peripheral blood. The TCR was taken from a woman aged 18-29 years who had recovered from COVID-19. The V call is TRBV18, the J call TRBJ2-2, with D perhaps TRBD2 (6 bases). This chain's CDR3 is CASSPPGVTGELFF. The CDR3 nucleotides are TGTGCCAGCTCACCTCCGGGGGTCACCGGGGAGCTGTTTTTT. Using reference TRBV18 and TRBJ2-2 for the parts outside the CDR3, the full variable domain is NAGVMQNPRHLVRRRGQEARLRCSPMKGHSHVYWYRQLPEEGLKFMVYLQKENIIDESGMPKERFSAEFPKEGPSILRIQQVVRGDSAAYFCASSPPGVTGELFFGEGSRLTVL.